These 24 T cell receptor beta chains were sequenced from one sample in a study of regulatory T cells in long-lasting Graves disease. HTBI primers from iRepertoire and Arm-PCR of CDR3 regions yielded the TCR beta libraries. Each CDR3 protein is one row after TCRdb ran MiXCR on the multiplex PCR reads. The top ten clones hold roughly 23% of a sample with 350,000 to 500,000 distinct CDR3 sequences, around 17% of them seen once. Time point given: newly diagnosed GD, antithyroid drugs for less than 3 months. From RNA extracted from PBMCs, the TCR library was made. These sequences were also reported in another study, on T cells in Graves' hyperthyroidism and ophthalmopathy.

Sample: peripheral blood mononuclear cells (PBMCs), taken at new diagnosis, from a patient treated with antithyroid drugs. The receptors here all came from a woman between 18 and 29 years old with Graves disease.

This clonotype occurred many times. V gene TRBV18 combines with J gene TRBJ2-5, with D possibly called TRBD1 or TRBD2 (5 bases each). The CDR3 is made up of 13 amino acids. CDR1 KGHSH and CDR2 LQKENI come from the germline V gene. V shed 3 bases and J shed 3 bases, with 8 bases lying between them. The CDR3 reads CASSPGDEETQYF. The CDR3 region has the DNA TGTGCCAGCTCACCGGGGGACGAAGAGACCCAGTACTTC.

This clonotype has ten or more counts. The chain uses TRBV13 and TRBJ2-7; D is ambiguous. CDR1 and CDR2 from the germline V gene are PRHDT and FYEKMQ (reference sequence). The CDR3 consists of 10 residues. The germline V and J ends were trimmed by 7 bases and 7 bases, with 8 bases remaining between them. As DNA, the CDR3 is TGTGCCAGCACCAAACGGGAGCAGTACTTC. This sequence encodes CASTKREQYF.

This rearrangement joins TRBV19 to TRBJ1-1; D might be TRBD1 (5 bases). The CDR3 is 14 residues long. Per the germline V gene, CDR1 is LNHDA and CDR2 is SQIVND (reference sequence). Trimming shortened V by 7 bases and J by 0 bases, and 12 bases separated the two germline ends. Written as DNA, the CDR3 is TGTGCCAGTAACCCGGGGGGGATGAACACTGAAGCTTTCTTT. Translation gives CASNPGGMNTEAFF.

The DNA for the CDR3 is TGCAGTGCTAGAGAGTCCCTAGCGAATCTATTCACAGATACGCAGTATTTT. This gives the protein CSARESLANLFTDTQYF. The V and J genes are TRBV20-1 and TRBJ2-3, with a weak D call TRBD2 (6 bases). Trimming took 0 bases from V and 2 from J, leaving 18 bases between them. The CDR3 length is 17 residues. Germline V gene lookup returns CDR1 DFQATT and CDR2 SNEGSKA (reference sequence).

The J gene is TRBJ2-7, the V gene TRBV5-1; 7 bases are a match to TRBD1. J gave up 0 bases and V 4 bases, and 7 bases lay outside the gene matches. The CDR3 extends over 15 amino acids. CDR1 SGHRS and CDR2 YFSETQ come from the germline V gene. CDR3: CASSQVQGHSYEQYF. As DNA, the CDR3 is TGCGCCAGCAGCCAAGTACAGGGGCACTCCTACGAGCAGTACTTC.

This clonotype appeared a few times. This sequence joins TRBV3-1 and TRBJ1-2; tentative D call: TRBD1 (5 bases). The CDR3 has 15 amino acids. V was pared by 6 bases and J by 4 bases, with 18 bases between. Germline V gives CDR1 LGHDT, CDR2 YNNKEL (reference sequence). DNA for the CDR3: TGTGCCAGCAGTACCGGGACGTCCCTAGGCTATGGCTACACCTTC. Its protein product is CASSTGTSLGYGYTF.

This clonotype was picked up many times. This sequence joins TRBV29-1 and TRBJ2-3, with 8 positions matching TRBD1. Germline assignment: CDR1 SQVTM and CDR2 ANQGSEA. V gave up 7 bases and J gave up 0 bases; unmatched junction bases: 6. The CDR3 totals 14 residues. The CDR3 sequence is CSGRTGTSTDTQYF. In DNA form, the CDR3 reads TGCAGCGGGAGGACAGGGACTAGCACAGATACGCAGTATTTT.

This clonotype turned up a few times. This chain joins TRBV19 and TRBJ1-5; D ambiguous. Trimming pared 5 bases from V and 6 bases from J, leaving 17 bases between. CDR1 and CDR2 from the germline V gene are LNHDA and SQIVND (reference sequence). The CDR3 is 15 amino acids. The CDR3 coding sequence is TGTGCCAGTAGTGCCTTGGGCGATCCGCTTCAGCCCCAGCATTTT. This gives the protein CASSALGDPLQPQHF.

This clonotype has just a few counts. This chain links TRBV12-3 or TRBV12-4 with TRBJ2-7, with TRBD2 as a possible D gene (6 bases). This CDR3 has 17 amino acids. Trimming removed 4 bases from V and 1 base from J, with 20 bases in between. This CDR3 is CASSYLVRPGVSYEQYF. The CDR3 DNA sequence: TGTGCCAGCAGTTATTTGGTTCGGCCGGGAGTATCCTACGAGCAGTACTTC.

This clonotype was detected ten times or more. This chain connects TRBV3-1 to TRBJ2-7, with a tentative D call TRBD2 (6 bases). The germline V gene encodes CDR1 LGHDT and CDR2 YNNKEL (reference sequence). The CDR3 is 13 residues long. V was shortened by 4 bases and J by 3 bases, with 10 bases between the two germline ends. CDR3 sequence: CASSRRGIYEQYF. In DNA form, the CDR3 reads TGTGCCAGCAGCCGCCGGGGGATCTACGAGCAGTACTTC.

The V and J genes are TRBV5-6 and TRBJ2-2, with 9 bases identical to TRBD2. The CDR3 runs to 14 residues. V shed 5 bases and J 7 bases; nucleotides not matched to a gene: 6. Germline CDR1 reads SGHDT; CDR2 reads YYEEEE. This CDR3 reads CASSPAGGLGELFF. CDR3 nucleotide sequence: TGTGCCAGCAGTCCAGCGGGAGGCCTCGGGGAGCTGTTTTTT.

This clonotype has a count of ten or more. CDR3 in amino acids: CSAKFSGRSPYEQYF. The CDR3 DNA reads TGCAGTGCTAAATTTAGCGGGAGGTCCCCCTACGAGCAGTACTTC. This chain links TRBV20-1 with TRBJ2-7, with 10 bases matching TRBD2. J gave up 2 bases and V 4 bases, and 8 bases lay outside the gene matches. CDR3 length: 15 residues. Per germline, CDR1 DFQATT and CDR2 SNEGSKA (reference sequence).

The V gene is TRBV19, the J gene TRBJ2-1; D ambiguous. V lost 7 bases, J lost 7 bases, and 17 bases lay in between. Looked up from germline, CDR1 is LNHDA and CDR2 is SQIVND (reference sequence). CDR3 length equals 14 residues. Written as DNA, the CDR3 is TGTGCCAGTACCCTCATAATGCTCGGGAATGAGCAGTTCTTC. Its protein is CASTLIMLGNEQFF.

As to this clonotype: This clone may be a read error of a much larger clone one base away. CDR3 in amino acids: CATSGSGQVTYEQYF. DNA of the CDR3: TGTGCCACCAGTGGTTCCGGACAGGTCACCTACGAGCAGTACTTC. The rearrangement uses TRBV24-1 and TRBJ2-7; the match to TRBD1 covers 7 bases. The CDR3 is made up of 15 amino acids. From germline, CDR1 is KGHDR and CDR2 SFDVKD. J gave up 2 bases and V 5 bases, and 8 bases lay outside the gene matches.

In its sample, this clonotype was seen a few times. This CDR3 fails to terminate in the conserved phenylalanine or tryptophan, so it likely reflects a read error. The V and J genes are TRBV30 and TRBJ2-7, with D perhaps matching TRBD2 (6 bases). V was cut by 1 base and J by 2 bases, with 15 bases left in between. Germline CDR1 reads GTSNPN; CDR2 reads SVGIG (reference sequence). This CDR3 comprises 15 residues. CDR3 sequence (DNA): TGTGCCTGGAGTGAGAAGGTAGCGGAAACCTACGAGCAGTACCTC. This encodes CAWSEKVAETYEQYL.

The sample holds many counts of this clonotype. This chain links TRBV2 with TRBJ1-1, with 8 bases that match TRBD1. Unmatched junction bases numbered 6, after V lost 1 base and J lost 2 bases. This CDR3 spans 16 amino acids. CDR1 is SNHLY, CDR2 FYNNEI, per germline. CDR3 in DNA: TGTGCCAGCAGTGAAGAGGACGCAGGGGGCAACACTGAAGCTTTCTTT. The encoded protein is CASSEEDAGGNTEAFF.

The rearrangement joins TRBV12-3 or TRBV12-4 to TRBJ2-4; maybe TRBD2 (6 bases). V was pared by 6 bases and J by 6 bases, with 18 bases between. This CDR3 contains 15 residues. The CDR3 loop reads CASRPTGRSGNIQYF. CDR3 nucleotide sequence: TGTGCCAGCAGGCCGACGGGGAGGAGCGGAAACATTCAGTACTTC.

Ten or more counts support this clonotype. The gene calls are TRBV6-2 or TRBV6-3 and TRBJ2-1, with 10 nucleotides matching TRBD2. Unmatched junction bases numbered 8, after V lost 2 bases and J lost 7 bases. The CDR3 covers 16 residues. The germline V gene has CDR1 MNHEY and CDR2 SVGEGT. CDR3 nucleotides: TGTGCCAGCAGTTACGTCCTAGCGGGAGAGTGGAATGAGCAGTTCTTC. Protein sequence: CASSYVLAGEWNEQFF.

In nucleotides, the CDR3 is TGTGCCAGCAGCGTAGAAGGGACTAGCGGGAGTCTCGCAGATACGCAGTATTTT. Residues: CASSVEGTSGSLADTQYF. This chain links TRBV9 with TRBJ2-3; TRBD2 matches at 14 bases. After removal of 0 bases from V and 4 bases from J, the junction contained 7 bases not matched to a gene. Germline V CDR1 and CDR2: SGDLS, YYNGEE. This CDR3 region has 18 residues.

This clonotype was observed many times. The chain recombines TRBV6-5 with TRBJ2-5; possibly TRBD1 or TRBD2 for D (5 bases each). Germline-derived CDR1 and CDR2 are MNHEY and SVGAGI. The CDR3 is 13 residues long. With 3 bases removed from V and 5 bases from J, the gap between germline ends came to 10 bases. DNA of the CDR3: TGTGCCAGCAGTTATGGGGGTGAGGAGACCCAGTACTTC. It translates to CASSYGGEETQYF.

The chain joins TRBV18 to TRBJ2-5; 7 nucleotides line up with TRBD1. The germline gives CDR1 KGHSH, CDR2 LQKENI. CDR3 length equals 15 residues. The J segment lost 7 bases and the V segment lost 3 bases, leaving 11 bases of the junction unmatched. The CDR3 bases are TGTGCCAGCTCACCGCCTGGGACAGAGGTGGGGACCCAGTACTTC. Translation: CASSPPGTEVGTQYF.

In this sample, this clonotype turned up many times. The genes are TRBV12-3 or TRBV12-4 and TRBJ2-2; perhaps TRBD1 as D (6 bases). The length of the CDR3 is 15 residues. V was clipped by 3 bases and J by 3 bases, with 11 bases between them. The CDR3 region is CASSFLQGDTGELFF. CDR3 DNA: TGTGCCAGCAGTTTTTTACAGGGTGACACCGGGGAGCTGTTTTTT.

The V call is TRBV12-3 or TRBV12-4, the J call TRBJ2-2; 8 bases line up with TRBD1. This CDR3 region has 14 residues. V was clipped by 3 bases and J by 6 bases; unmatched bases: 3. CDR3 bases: TGTGCCAGCAGTTTGGGACAGGTACCCGGGGAGCTGTTTTTT. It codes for CASSLGQVPGELFF.

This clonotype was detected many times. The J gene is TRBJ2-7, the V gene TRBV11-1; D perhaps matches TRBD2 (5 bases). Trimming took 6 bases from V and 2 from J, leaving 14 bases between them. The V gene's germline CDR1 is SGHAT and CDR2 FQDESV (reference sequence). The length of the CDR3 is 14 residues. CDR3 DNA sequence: TGTGCCAGCAGTTTTGCGGGTGGGACCTACGAGCAGTACTTC. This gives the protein CASSFAGGTYEQYF.